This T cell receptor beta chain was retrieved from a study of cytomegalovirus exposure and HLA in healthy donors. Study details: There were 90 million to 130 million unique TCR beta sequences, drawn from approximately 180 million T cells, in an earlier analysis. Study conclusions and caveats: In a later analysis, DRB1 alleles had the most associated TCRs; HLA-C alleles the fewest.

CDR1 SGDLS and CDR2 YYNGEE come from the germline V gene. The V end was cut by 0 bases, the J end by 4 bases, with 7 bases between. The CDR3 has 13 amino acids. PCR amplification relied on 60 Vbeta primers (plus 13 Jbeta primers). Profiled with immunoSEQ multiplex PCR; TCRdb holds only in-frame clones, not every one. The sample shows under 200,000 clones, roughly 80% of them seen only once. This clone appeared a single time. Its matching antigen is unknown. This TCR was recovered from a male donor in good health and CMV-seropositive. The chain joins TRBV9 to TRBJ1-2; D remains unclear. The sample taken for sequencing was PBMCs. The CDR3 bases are TGTGCCAGCAGCGTAGGGGGAGCCTATGGCTACACCTTC. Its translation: CASSVGGAYGYTF.